The clone carrying this T cell receptor beta chain was observed many times. Antigen specificity is unknown. Germline-derived CDR1 and CDR2 are SQVTM and ANQGSEA. The CDR3 contains 13 residues. After removal of 4 bases from V and 3 bases from J, the junction contained 2 bases not matched to a gene. The data belong to a study of neurological immune-mediated disorders. Background on the study: Among the 34 patients with multiple sclerosis, about 31 were relapsing-remitting, while 3 were secondary progressive.

The cDNA was generated through 5'RACE incorporating 10-nucleotide random UMIs. TCRdb analysed the 5' RACE reads with MiXCR anew, one entry per CDR3 protein. The sample includes fewer than 85,000 distinct CDR3 sequences, 4.3% of them seen just once. Time point meaning: longitudinal time-point 3. General study points: The level of TCR clonal expansion was highest in patients with HTLV-1-associated myelopathy and lowest in multiple sclerosis, where it fell below the level seen in healthy controls. Among 34 multiple sclerosis patients, 18 had repertoires that phylogenetic grouping placed in one related-CDR3 cluster, a possible signature.

The TCR sequence derives from a woman aged 55-75 years with multiple sclerosis. The sample was PBMCs. This rearrangement joins TRBV29-1 to TRBJ2-7; 11 nucleotides line up with TRBD2. DNA of the CDR3: TGCAGCGTTGGACTAGCGGGGAACTACGAGCAGTACTTC. Translating it yields CSVGLAGNYEQYF.